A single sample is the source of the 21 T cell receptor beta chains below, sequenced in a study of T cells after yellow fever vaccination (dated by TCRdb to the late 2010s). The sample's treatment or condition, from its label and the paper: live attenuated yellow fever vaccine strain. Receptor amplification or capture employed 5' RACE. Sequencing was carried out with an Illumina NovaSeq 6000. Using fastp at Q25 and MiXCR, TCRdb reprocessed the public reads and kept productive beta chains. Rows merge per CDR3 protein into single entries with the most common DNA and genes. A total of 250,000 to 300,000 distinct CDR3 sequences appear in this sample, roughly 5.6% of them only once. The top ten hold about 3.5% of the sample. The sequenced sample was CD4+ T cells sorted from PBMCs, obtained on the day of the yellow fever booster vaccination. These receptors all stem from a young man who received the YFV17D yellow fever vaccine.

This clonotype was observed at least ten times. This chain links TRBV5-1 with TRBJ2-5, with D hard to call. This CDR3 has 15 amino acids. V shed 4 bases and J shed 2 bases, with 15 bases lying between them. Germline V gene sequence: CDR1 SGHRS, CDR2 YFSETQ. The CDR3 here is CASSALHSEQETQYF. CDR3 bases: TGCGCCAGCAGCGCGTTGCATTCGGAACAAGAGACCCAGTACTTC. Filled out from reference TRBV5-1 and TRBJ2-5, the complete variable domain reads KAGVTQTPRYLIKTRGQQVTLSCSPISGHRSVSWYQQTPGQGLQFLFEYFSETQRNKGNFPGRFSGRQFSNSRSEMNVSTLELGDSALYLCASSALHSEQETQYFGPGTRLLVL.

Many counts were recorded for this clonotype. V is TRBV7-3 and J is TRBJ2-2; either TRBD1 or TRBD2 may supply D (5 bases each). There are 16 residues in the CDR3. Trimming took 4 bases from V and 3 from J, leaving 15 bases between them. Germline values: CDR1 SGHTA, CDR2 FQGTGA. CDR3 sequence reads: CASSSTRGPYTGELFF. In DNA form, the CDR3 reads TGTGCCAGCAGCTCGACTCGGGGACCGTACACCGGGGAGCTGTTTTTT.

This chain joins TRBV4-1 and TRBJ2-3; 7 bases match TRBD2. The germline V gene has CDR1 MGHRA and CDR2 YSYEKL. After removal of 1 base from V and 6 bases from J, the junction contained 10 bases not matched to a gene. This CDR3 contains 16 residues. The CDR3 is CASSQGRGGYGDTQYF. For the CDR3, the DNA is TGCGCCAGCAGCCAAGGACGGGGAGGGTATGGTGATACGCAGTATTTT.

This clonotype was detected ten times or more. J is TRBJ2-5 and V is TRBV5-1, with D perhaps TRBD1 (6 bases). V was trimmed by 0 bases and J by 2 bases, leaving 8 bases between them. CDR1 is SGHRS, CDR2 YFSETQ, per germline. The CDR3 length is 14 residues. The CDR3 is CASSLVDSQETQYF. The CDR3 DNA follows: TGCGCCAGCAGCTTGGTGGACAGTCAAGAGACCCAGTACTTC.

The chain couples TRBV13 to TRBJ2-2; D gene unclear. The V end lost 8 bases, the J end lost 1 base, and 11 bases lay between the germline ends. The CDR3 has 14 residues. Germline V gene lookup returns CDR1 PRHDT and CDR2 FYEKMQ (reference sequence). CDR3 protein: CASHMGGNTGELFF. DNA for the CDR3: TGTGCCAGCCACATGGGCGGGAACACCGGGGAGCTGTTTTTT.

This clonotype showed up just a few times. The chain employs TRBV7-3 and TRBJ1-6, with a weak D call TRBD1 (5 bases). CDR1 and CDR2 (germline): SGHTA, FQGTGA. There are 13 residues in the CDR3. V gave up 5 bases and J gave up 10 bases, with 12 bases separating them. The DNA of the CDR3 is TGTGCCAGCAGCGAGCGGCGGGGGTCACCCCTCCACTTT. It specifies CASSERRGSPLHF.

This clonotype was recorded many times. The CDR3 protein is CASSIQTGGQYF. The DNA of the CDR3 is TGTGCCAGTAGTATTCAGACAGGGGGGCAGTACTTC. The genes are TRBV19 and TRBJ2-4, with 9 bases identical to TRBD1. This CDR3 has 12 amino acids. Germline values: CDR1 LNHDA, CDR2 SQIVND (reference sequence). With V trimmed by 3 bases and J by 13 bases, 4 bases remained unmatched. The full variable domain, rest sourced from reference TRBV19 and TRBJ2-4, is DGGITQSPKYLFRKEGQNVTLSCEQNLNHDAMYWYRQDPGQGLRLIYYSQIVNDFQKGDIAEGYSVSREKKESFPLTVTSAQKNPTAFYLCASSIQTGGQYFGAGTRLSVL.

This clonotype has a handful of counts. The CDR3, as DNA: TGTGCCAGCAGCCAAGAAGGTTGGGGGCAGAGCTCCTACGAGCAGTACTTC. Translating gives CASSQEGWGQSSYEQYF. The chain combines TRBV4-2 with TRBJ2-7; D perhaps matches TRBD1 (6 bases). CDR3 length: 17 amino acids. Trimming took 0 bases from V and 0 from J, leaving 15 bases between them. In germline, CDR1 is LGHNA, CDR2 YNFKEQ.

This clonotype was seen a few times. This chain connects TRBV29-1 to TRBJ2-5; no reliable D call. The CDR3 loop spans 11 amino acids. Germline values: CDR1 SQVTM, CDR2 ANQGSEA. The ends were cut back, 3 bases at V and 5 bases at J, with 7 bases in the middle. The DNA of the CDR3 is TGCAGCGTTGAGATTGGGGAGACCCAGTACTTC. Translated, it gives CSVEIGETQYF. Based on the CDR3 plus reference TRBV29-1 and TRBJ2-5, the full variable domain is SAVISQKPSRDICQRGTSLTIQCQVDSQVTMMFWYRQQPGQSLTLIATANQGSEATYESGFVIDKFPISRPNLTFSTLTVSNMSPEDSSIYLCSVEIGETQYFGPGTRLLVL.

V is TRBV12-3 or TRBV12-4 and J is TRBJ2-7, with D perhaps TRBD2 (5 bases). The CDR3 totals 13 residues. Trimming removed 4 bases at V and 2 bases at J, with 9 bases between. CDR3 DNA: TGTGCCAGCAGTTCCGTGGAGGCCTACGAGCAGTACTTC. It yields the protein CASSSVEAYEQYF.

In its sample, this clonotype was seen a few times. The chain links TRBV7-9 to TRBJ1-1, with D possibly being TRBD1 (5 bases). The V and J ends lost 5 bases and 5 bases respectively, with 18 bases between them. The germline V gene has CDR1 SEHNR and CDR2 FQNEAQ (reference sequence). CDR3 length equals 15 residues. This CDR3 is CASSPQGTVETEAFF. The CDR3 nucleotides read TGTGCCAGCAGCCCTCAGGGCACAGTAGAAACTGAAGCTTTCTTT.

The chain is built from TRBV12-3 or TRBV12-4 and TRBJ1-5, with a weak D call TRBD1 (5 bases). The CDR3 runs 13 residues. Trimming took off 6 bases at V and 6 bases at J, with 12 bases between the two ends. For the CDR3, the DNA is TGTGCCAGCAGCCAGGGACGCCGTCAGCCCCAGCATTTT. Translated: CASSQGRRQPQHF.

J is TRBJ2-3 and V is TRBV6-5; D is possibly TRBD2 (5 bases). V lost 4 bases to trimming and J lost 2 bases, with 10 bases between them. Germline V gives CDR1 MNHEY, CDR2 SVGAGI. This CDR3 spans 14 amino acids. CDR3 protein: CASSFRGFTDTQYF. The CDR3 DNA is TGTGCCAGCAGTTTTCGAGGGTTCACAGATACGCAGTATTTT.

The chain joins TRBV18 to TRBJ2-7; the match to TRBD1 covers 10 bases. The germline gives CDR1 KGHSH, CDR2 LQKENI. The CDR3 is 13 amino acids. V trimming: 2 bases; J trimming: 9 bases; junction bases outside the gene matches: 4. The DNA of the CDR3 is TGTGCCAGCTCACCAGGGGACAGGGGCGTGCAGTACTTC. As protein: CASSPGDRGVQYF.

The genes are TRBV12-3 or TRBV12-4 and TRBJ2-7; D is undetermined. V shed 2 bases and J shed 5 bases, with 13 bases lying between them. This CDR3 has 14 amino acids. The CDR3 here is CASSLMYRAHEQYF. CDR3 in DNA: TGTGCCAGCAGTTTAATGTATAGGGCGCACGAGCAGTACTTC.

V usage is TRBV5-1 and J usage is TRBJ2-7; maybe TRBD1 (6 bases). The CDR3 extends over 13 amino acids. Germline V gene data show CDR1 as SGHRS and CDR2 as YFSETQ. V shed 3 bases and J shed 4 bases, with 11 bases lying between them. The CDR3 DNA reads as TGCGCCAGCAGCTCGACAGGCCAGTACGAGCAGTACTTC. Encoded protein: CASSSTGQYEQYF.

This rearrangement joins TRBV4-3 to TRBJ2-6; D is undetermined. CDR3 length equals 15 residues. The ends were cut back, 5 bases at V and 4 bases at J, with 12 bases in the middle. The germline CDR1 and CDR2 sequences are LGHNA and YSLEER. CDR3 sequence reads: CASSGRTGGANVLTF. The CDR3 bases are TGCGCCAGCAGCGGGCGGACGGGCGGGGCCAACGTCCTGACTTTC.

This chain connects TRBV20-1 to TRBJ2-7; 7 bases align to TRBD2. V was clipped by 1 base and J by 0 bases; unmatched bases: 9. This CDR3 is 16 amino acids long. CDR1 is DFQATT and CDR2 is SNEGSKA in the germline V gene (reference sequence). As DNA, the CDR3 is TGCAGTGCTAGAGGGAAGGGTAGCGGGCTCTCCTACGAGCAGTACTTC. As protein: CSARGKGSGLSYEQYF.

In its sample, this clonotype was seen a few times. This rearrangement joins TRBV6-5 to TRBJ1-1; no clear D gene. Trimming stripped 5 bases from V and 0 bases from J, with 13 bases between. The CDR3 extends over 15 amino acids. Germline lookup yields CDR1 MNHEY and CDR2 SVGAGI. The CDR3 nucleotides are TGTGCCAGCAGTCACACGGCGTCGTTGAACACTGAAGCTTTCTTT. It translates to CASSHTASLNTEAFF.

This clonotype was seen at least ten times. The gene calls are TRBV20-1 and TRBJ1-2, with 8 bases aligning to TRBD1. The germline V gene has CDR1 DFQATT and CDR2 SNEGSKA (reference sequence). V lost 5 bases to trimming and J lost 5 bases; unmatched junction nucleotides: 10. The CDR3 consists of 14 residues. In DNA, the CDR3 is TGCAGTGCTCCGGGCGGACAGGGAGGATATGGCTACACCTTC. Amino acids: CSAPGGQGGYGYTF.

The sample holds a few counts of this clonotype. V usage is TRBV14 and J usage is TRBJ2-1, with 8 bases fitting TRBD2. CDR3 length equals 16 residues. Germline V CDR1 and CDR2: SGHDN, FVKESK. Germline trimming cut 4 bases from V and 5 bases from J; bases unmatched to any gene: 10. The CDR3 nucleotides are TGTGCCAGCAGCCCAAGTGGGGAGCGGGGGAACAATGAGCAGTTCTTC. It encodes CASSPSGERGNNEQFF.